This TCR beta chain was captured in a study of cytomegalovirus exposure and HLA in healthy donors. Germline V lookup: CDR1 ENHRY, CDR2 SYGVKD. The CDR3 loop spans 13 amino acids. The V and J ends lost 6 bases and 3 bases, in that order; junction bases with no gene match: 5. Primers included in the PCR were 60 Vbeta and 13 Jbeta primers. Repertoires were generated with immunoSEQ multiplex PCR, while TCRdb's copy carries only in-frame clones and drops some. The repertoire holds around 200,000 clones, 60% to 80% seen once, with 1.8% in the top ten. This chain connects TRBV10-3 to TRBJ2-7; TRBD2 aligns across 7 bases. The sequenced sample was PBMCs. The receptor's source is a male donor in good health and CMV-seronegative. CDR3 sequence reads: CAIRSGADYEQYF. CDR3 nucleotide sequence: TGTGCCATCAGGAGCGGGGCAGACTACGAGCAGTACTTC.